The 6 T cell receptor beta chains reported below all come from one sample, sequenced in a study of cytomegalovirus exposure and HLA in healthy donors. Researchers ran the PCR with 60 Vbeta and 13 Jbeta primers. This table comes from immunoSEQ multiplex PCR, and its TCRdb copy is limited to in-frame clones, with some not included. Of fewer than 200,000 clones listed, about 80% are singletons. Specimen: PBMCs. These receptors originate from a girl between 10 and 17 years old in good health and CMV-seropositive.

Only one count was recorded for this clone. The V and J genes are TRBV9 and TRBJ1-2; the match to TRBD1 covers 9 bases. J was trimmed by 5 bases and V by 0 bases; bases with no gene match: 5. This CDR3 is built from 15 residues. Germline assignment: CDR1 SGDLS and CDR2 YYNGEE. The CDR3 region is CASSVEGTGIYGYTF. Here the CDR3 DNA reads TGTGCCAGCAGCGTAGAAGGGACAGGGATTTATGGCTACACCTTC.

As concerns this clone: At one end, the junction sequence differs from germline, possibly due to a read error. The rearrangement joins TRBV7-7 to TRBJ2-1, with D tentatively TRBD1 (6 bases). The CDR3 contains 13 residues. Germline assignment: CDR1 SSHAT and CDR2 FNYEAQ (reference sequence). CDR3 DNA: TGTGCTAGCAGCTCGATGGGGGCGGCTGAGCAGTTCTTC. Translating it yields CASSSMGAAEQFF.

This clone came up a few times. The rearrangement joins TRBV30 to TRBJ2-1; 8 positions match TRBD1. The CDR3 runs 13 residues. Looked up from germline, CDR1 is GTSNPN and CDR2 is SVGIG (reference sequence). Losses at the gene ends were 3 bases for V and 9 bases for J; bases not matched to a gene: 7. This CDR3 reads CAWSKGQAVEQFF. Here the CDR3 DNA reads TGTGCCTGGAGCAAGGGACAGGCTGTTGAGCAGTTCTTC.

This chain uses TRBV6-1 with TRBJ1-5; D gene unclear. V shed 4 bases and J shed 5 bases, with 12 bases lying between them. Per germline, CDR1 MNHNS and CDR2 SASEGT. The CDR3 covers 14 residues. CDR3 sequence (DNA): TGTGCCAGCAGTGCTCGGGGTTACTATCAGCCCCAGCATTTT. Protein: CASSARGYYQPQHF.

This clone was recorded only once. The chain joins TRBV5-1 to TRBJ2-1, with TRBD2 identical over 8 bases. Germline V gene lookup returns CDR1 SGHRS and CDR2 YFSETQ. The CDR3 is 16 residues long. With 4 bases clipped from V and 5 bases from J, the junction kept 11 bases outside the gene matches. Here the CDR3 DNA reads TGCGCCAGCAGCACCTCTTCGGGGGGGCCGGACAATGAGCAGTTCTTC. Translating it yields CASSTSSGGPDNEQFF. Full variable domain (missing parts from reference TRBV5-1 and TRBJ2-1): KAGVTQTPRYLIKTRGQQVTLSCSPISGHRSVSWYQQTPGQGLQFLFEYFSETQRNKGNFPGRFSGRQFSNSRSEMNVSTLELGDSALYLCASSTSSGGPDNEQFFGPGTRLTVL.

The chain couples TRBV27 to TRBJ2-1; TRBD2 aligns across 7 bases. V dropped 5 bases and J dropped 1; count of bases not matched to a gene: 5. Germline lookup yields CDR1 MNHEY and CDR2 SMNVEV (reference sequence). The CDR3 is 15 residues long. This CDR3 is CASSLLAKSYNEQFF. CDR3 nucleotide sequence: TGTGCCAGCAGTCTACTAGCGAAATCCTACAATGAGCAGTTCTTC.